The 17 T cell receptor beta chains listed next were all sequenced from one sample in a study of CD8 T cells in Susac syndrome. RNA totalling 0.5 to 1 ug underwent reverse transcription with random hexamers. MiXCR, run by TCRdb on the immunoSEQ multiplex PCR reads, gives a single entry per CDR3 protein. The sample lists around 200,000 distinct CDR3 sequences; about 93% were seen once. Source material: CD8+ T cells from PBMCs. Source of these receptors: a human donor with multiple sclerosis.

J is TRBJ1-5 and V is TRBV21-1. TRBV21-1 is a pseudogene segment. This CDR3 has 14 residues. CDR3 coding DNA: TGTGCCAGCAGCAAAGGCGGGGTGAATCAGCCCCAGCATTTT. Amino acid sequence: CASSKGGVNQPQHF.

The CDR3 bases are TGTGCCACCCCGGGTAGTGGCTACACCTTC. Its protein product is CATPGSGYTF. The genes are TRBV19 and TRBJ1-2, with D unresolved. Germline loops: CDR1 LNHDA, CDR2 SQIVND (reference sequence). CDR3 length: 10 residues. The V and J ends lost 10 bases and 7 bases respectively, with 10 bases between them.

This clonotype was seen only once. This chain connects TRBV5-6 to TRBJ2-2, with D tentatively TRBD2 (6 bases). Trimming shortened V by 3 bases and J by 1 base, and 13 bases separated the two germline ends. CDR3 length: 16 amino acids. Germline V lookup: CDR1 SGHDT, CDR2 YYEEEE. CDR3 region: CASSSALRGNTGELFF. The CDR3 nucleotides are TGTGCCAGCAGCTCTGCTTTGCGGGGGAACACCGGGGAGCTGTTTTTT. The whole variable domain, filled in from reference TRBV5-6 and TRBJ2-2, reads DAGVTQSPTHLIKTRGQQVTLRCSPKSGHDTVSWYQQALGQGPQFIFQYYEEEERQRGNFPDRFSGHQFPNYSSELNVNALLLGDSALYLCASSSALRGNTGELFFGEGSRLTVL.

J is TRBJ2-2 and V is TRBV5-4; TRBD2 matches at 13 bases. This CDR3 is built from 18 residues. Germline assignment: CDR1 SGHNT and CDR2 YYREEE (reference sequence). Trimming removed 0 bases from V and 1 base from J; junction bases left unmatched: 3. The CDR3 loop reads CASSLGTSGSLNTGELFF. In DNA form, the CDR3 reads TGTGCCAGCAGCTTGGGGACTAGCGGGAGTTTGAACACCGGGGAGCTGTTTTTT.

The chain has TRBV27 and TRBJ2-5, with D perhaps given as TRBD1 or TRBD2 (5 bases each). CDR3 size: 17 residues. Between the trimmed V and J ends, which lost 4 bases and 5 bases, there was a span of 23 bases. In germline, CDR1 is MNHEY, CDR2 SMNVEV (reference sequence). The CDR3 sequence: CASSSSGTALPRETQYF. The CDR3 region has the DNA TGTGCCAGCAGTTCTTCCGGGACCGCCCTTCCCCGGGAGACCCAGTACTTC.

The chain employs TRBV11-1 and TRBJ2-3, with D perhaps assigned TRBD1 or TRBD2 (5 bases each). Trimming removed 5 bases at V and 9 bases at J, with 15 bases between. This CDR3 contains 13 residues. Germline V CDR1 and CDR2: SGHAT, FQDESV (reference sequence). CDR3 DNA sequence: TGTGCCAGCAGCCCTCTTAGTCGGGACACGCAGTATTTT. Protein: CASSPLSRDTQYF.

In DNA form, the CDR3 reads TGTGCCAGCAGCCAAGAGGATGGACTAGCGGGAAACTACGAGCAGTACTTC. Amino acid sequence: CASSQEDGLAGNYEQYF. The genes are TRBV4-2 and TRBJ2-7; 12 nucleotides agree with TRBD2. Trimming at V came to 0 bases and at J to 3 bases, leaving 6 bases not matched to a gene. CDR1 LGHNA and CDR2 YNFKEQ come from the germline V gene. The CDR3 contains 17 residues.

The rearrangement links TRBV12-3 or TRBV12-4 to TRBJ2-1; TRBD2 matches 10 bases. The CDR3 length is 14 residues. The V gene end was trimmed by 2 bases and the J gene end by 7 bases; junction bases not matched to a gene: 2. The CDR3 protein is CASSLTSGVNEQFF. CDR3 coding DNA: TGTGCCAGCAGTTTAACTAGCGGGGTGAATGAGCAGTTCTTC.

The gene calls are TRBV9 and TRBJ2-1, with D tentatively TRBD1 (8 bases). The germline V and J ends were trimmed by 4 bases and 3 bases, with 20 bases remaining between them. Per germline, CDR1 SGDLS and CDR2 YYNGEE. The CDR3 loop spans 17 amino acids. The CDR3: CASSHYSGTGLYNEQFF. CDR3 nucleotides: TGTGCCAGCAGCCATTACAGCGGGACAGGTCTCTACAATGAGCAGTTCTTC.

J is TRBJ2-7 and V is TRBV18; 13 nucleotides line up with TRBD2. The CDR3 totals 16 residues. The germline gives CDR1 KGHSH, CDR2 LQKENI. The V and J ends lost 5 bases and 4 bases, in that order; junction bases with no gene match: 8. CDR3 bases: TGTGCCAGCTCAACCGCCGGACTAGCGGGGGAGTACGAGCAGTACTTC. This codes for CASSTAGLAGEYEQYF.

The V and J genes are TRBV27 and TRBJ2-1; 9 bases align to TRBD2. J lost 4 bases, V lost 2 bases, and 15 bases had no gene match. CDR3 length equals 19 residues. Germline loops: CDR1 MNHEY, CDR2 SMNVEV (reference sequence). CDR3 nucleotides: TGTGCCAGCAGTTTAGCACCTCCGGGCCTAGCGGGGATTTACAATGAGCAGTTCTTC. Protein: CASSLAPPGLAGIYNEQFF.

CDR3 residues: CSVVSFERESYEQYF. DNA of the CDR3: TGCAGCGTAGTTTCCTTTGAGCGGGAGAGCTACGAGCAGTACTTC. The V gene is TRBV29-1, the J gene TRBJ2-7; TRBD2 agrees at 8 bases. CDR3 size: 15 residues. Germline CDR1 reads SQVTM; CDR2 reads ANQGSEA. Losses at the gene ends were 6 bases for V and 3 bases for J; bases not matched to a gene: 13.

The chain uses TRBV30 and TRBJ2-1, with D perhaps assigned TRBD1 or TRBD2 (5 bases each). The length of the CDR3 is 13 residues. Trimming left V 1 base short and J 7 bases short, with 11 bases between. The germline gives CDR1 GTSNPN, CDR2 SVGIG (reference sequence). This CDR3 is CAWSEGRENEQFF. In DNA, the CDR3 is TGTGCCTGGAGTGAGGGCAGGGAGAATGAGCAGTTCTTC.

This chain joins TRBV27 and TRBJ2-1, with 8 bases aligning to TRBD2. The V and J ends lost 1 base and 2 bases, in that order; junction bases with no gene match: 4. The CDR3 spans 16 residues. From germline, CDR1 is MNHEY and CDR2 SMNVEV (reference sequence). The CDR3 bases are TGTGCCAGCAGTTTATTAGGTAGCGGGGCCTACAATGAGCAGTTCTTC. This codes for CASSLLGSGAYNEQFF.

The chain carries TRBV12-3 or TRBV12-4 and TRBJ2-5, with 9 nucleotides matching TRBD1. The length of the CDR3 is 14 residues. V trimming: 6 bases; J trimming: 2 bases; junction bases outside the gene matches: 4. DNA of the CDR3: TGTGCCAGCAGCCGGGGGACAGGGCAAGAGACCCAGTACTTC. This gives the protein CASSRGTGQETQYF.

The chain combines TRBV25-1 with TRBJ1-5; D is uncertain. The CDR3 runs to 12 residues. The ends were cut back, 4 bases at V and 6 bases at J, with 7 bases in the middle. Germline V gives CDR1 MGHDK, CDR2 SYGVNS. CDR3 DNA sequence: TGTGCCAGCAGTGTCGGCGGTCAGCCCCAGCATTTT. Protein product: CASSVGGQPQHF.

The genes are TRBV7-9 and TRBJ1-6; tentative D call: TRBD1 (5 bases). This CDR3 comprises 16 residues. Germline V lookup: CDR1 SEHNR, CDR2 FQNEAQ (reference sequence). V lost 1 base, J lost 9 bases, and 16 bases lay in between. CDR3 protein: CASSLGYGARLSPLHF. DNA for the CDR3: TGTGCCAGCAGCTTAGGGTATGGGGCGCGCCTTTCACCCCTCCACTTT. The full variable domain, completed using reference TRBV7-9 and TRBJ1-6, is DTGVSQNPRHKITKRGQNVTFRCDPISEHNRLYWYRQTLGQGPEFLTYFQNEAQLEKSRLLSDRFSAERPKGSFSTLEIQRTEQGDSAMYLCASSLGYGARLSPLHFGNGTRLTVT.